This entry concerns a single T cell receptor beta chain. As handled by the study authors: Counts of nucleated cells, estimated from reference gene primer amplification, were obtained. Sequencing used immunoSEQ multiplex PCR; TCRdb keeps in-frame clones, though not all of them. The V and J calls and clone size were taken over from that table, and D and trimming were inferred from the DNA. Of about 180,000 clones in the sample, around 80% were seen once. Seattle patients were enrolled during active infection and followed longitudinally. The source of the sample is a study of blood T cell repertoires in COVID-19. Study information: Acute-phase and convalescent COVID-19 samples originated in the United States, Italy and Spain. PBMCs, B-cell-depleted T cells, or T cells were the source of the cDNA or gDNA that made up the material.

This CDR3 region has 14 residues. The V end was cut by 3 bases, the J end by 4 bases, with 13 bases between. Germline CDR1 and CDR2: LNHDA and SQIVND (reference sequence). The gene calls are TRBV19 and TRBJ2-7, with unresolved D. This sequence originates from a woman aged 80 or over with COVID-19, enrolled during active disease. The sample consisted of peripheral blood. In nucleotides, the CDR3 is TGTGCCAGTAGTATCGAGTGGGCGCAGTACGAGCAGTACTTC. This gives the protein CASSIEWAQYEQYF.